This paragraph reports one TCR beta chain. The antigen is undetermined. The data originate from a study of T cell responses to AZD1222 COVID-19 vaccine. The study's findings and limits: Donors skewed white British and female; clonal diversity was possibly underestimated. Among vaccine-associated CD4 TCRs, coverage spanned spike, with dominance at 160-218 and 743-854. Repertoires in all cases were sampled only once the peak T cell response had passed. Unmutated variant regions are reportedly the target of nearly half of TCRs that are spike-specific.

CDR3 length: 14 residues. V was pared by 4 bases and J by 2 bases, with 9 bases between. Germline loops: CDR1 LNHDA, CDR2 SQIVND (reference sequence). Using immunoSEQ multiplex PCR, the repertoire was profiled, and TCRdb retains in-frame clones only, with some absent. This sample has 150,000 to 200,000 clones, with roughly 91% found just once. The source is an adult who received the AZD1222 COVID-19 vaccine. The sequences come from peripheral blood, collected 28 days after the second AZD1222 dose. The gene calls are TRBV19 and TRBJ1-3; D may be TRBD1 (5 bases). CDR3 in DNA: TGTGCCAGTAGTACAATAGGGGCTGGAAACACCATATATTTT. Residues: CASSTIGAGNTIYF.